The 16 T cell receptor beta chains in this list originate from one sample, sequenced in a study of blood T cell repertoires in COVID-19. Some clones are missing from TCRdb's copy, which holds only in-frame ones; the method was immunoSEQ multiplex PCR. The repertoire holds fewer than 500,000 clones, with about 87% as singletons. What was sequenced was peripheral blood. The receptor set was obtained from a young man with COVID-19, enrolled during active disease.

This rearrangement joins TRBV7-9 to TRBJ2-1, with a weak D call TRBD1 (5 bases). There are 14 residues in the CDR3. Trimming cost V 2 bases and J 9 bases, with 14 bases left between them. Per the germline V gene, CDR1 is SEHNR and CDR2 is FQNEAQ (reference sequence). CDR3 sequence (DNA): TGTGCCAGCAGCTTACTGGACATTAATCTTGAGCAGTTCTTC. Protein product: CASSLLDINLEQFF.

The genes are TRBV14 and TRBJ2-1; 7 bases agree with TRBD2. Germline CDR1 SGHDN, CDR2 FVKESK. Trimming cost V 6 bases and J 4 bases; bases outside gene matches: 12. The CDR3 is 16 amino acids. The CDR3 DNA is TGTGCCAGCAGTCGCCTTGGGCAGCGGGGTTACAATGAGCAGTTCTTC. It specifies CASSRLGQRGYNEQFF.

V gene TRBV5-4 combines with J gene TRBJ1-4; D possibly corresponds to TRBD1 (5 bases). There are 16 residues in the CDR3. Trimming left V 4 bases short and J 0 bases short, with 13 bases between. Germline-derived CDR1 and CDR2 are SGHNT and YYREEE (reference sequence). The chain's CDR3 is CASSPAGLATNEKLFF. In DNA form, the CDR3 reads TGTGCCAGCAGCCCCGCGGGGCTTGCAACTAATGAAAAACTGTTTTTT.

The chain recombines TRBV28 with TRBJ2-7; maybe TRBD1 (6 bases). The CDR3 spans 14 residues. The germline V gene encodes CDR1 MDHEN and CDR2 SYDVKM. The V gene lost 3 bases and the J gene lost 0 bases, with 9 bases spanning the gap. The CDR3: CASSFEGVSYEQYF. The CDR3 DNA sequence: TGTGCCAGCAGTTTCGAGGGGGTCTCCTACGAGCAGTACTTC.

The rearrangement uses TRBV3-1 (or the pseudogene TRBV3-2) and TRBJ2-5; a weak D match, TRBD1 (6 bases). This CDR3 is 16 amino acids long. The V gene's germline CDR1 is LGHDT and CDR2 YNNKEL (reference sequence). V lost 0 bases and J lost 4, with 15 bases in between. This CDR3 is CASSQDVSGAGETQYF. CDR3 coding DNA: TGTGCCAGCAGCCAAGATGTATCAGGGGCTGGAGAGACCCAGTACTTC.

The rearrangement joins TRBV6-5 to TRBJ1-6, with D tentatively TRBD1 (5 bases). CDR1 and CDR2 from the germline V gene are MNHEY and SVGAGI. This CDR3 is 15 amino acids long. Trimming took 5 bases from V and 7 from J, leaving 15 bases between them. CDR3 DNA: TGTGCCAGCAGTATTGAAGGGGTGGGGAATTCACCCCTCCACTTT. Translated: CASSIEGVGNSPLHF.

The V gene is TRBV10-1, the J gene TRBJ2-3, with no clear D. The germline V and J ends were trimmed by 7 bases and 12 bases, with 20 bases remaining between them. This CDR3 spans 13 amino acids. Germline lookup yields CDR1 WNHNN and CDR2 SYGVQD (reference sequence). The CDR3 nucleotides read TGCGCCAGCAACTTGGCGGTGGGTATGGGTCAGTATTTT. Its translation is CASNLAVGMGQYF.

This chain joins TRBV7-6 and TRBJ1-2; D possibly corresponds to TRBD1 (6 bases). V was pared by 5 bases and J by 7 bases, with 26 bases between. The CDR3 totals 17 residues. Germline values: CDR1 SGHVS, CDR2 FNYEAQ. Here the CDR3 reads CASSRLITGGQSIGYTF. For the CDR3, the DNA is TGTGCCAGCAGCCGACTGATAACCGGCGGACAGTCGATTGGCTACACCTTC.

This rearrangement joins TRBV19 to TRBJ2-7, with 8 bases matching TRBD2. V was clipped by 6 bases and J by 6 bases; unmatched bases: 16. The CDR3 runs to 16 residues. The germline V gene encodes CDR1 LNHDA and CDR2 SQIVND (reference sequence). The CDR3 is CASSSGPPAGVVEQYF. For the CDR3, the DNA is TGTGCCAGTAGCTCCGGTCCCCCAGCGGGAGTTGTCGAGCAGTACTTC.

This clone was seen a handful of times. V is TRBV5-5 and J is TRBJ2-2; 12 bases fit TRBD2. The V and J ends lost 2 bases and 5 bases, in that order; junction bases with no gene match: 7. This CDR3 comprises 17 residues. Germline V CDR1 and CDR2: SGHKS, YYEKEE (reference sequence). The CDR3 bases are TGTGCCAGCAGCTTAGGCCCGGGGACTAGCGGGACCGGGGAGCTGTTTTTT. Protein: CASSLGPGTSGTGELFF.

The gene calls are TRBV19 and TRBJ2-3, with 13 bases lining up with TRBD2. This CDR3 contains 16 residues. Germline lookup yields CDR1 LNHDA and CDR2 SQIVND (reference sequence). The V and J ends lost 5 bases and 5 bases, in that order; junction bases with no gene match: 7. The CDR3 nucleotides are TGTGCCAGTAGTGGGGGACTAGCGGGGACCTTAGATACGCAGTATTTT. It translates to CASSGGLAGTLDTQYF.

This chain uses TRBV25-1 with TRBJ2-1; possibly TRBD1 for D (6 bases). This CDR3 is built from 15 residues. Germline V gene sequence: CDR1 MGHDK, CDR2 SYGVNS. V gave up 3 bases and J gave up 5 bases, with 14 bases separating them. Here the CDR3 reads CASSDYRAGDNEQFF. The CDR3 region has the DNA TGTGCCAGCAGTGATTACAGGGCCGGAGACAATGAGCAGTTCTTC.

The CDR3 reads CASRPSGGPYQPQHF. In DNA, the CDR3 is TGTGCCAGTAGACCCTCGGGGGGTCCCTATCAGCCCCAGCATTTT. The J gene is TRBJ1-5, the V gene TRBV19, with D possibly TRBD1 on 5 matching bases. V shed 6 bases and J shed 5 bases, with 17 bases lying between them. Per germline, CDR1 LNHDA and CDR2 SQIVND (reference sequence). CDR3 length equals 15 residues.

The chain combines TRBV24-1 with TRBJ2-7; TRBD1 is a possible D gene (6 bases). V was clipped by 3 bases and J by 9 bases, with 14 bases between them. The CDR3 consists of 13 residues. Germline V lookup: CDR1 KGHDR, CDR2 SFDVKD. The CDR3 here is CATSDTGSGRQYF. The CDR3 bases are TGTGCCACCAGTGATACAGGGAGCGGACGGCAGTACTTC.

Only one count was recorded for this clone. V is TRBV11-3 and J is TRBJ2-1; 7 bases are a match to TRBD2. The CDR3 length is 15 residues. The germline gives CDR1 SGHNT, CDR2 YENEEA. Trimming cost V 1 base and J 2 bases; bases outside gene matches: 2. CDR3 DNA: TGTGCCAGCAGCTTAGGCGGGAGCCCCTACAATGAGCAGTTCTTC. Translating gives CASSLGGSPYNEQFF.

Here the CDR3 reads CASSLMVAGALQDTQYF. CDR3 bases: TGTGCCAGCAGCTTAATGGTGGCGGGAGCCTTACAGGATACGCAGTATTTT. The V gene is TRBV11-3, the J gene TRBJ2-3, with TRBD2 matching over 7 bases. The V gene end was trimmed by 2 bases and the J gene end by 6 bases; junction bases not matched to a gene: 14. There are 17 residues in the CDR3. CDR1 is SGHNT and CDR2 is YENEEA in the germline V gene.